The next 5 T cell receptor beta chains were all read from a single sample in a study of cytomegalovirus exposure and HLA in healthy donors. PCR used 60 Vbeta primers and 13 Jbeta primers. Clones were sequenced by immunoSEQ multiplex PCR, and TCRdb holds only the in-frame ones, with some missing. Of fewer than 200,000 clones listed, 76% are singletons. Sequencing was carried out using PBMCs. Source of these receptors: a female donor in good health and CMV-seronegative.

This clone was detected only once. The chain links TRBV7-2 to TRBJ2-7; 9 positions agree with TRBD1. Trimming removed 5 bases from V and 5 bases from J; junction bases left unmatched: 13. Germline values: CDR1 SGHTA, CDR2 FQGNSA. This CDR3 is 16 amino acids long. CDR3 DNA sequence: TGTGCCAGCAGCGTATATCCGGGACAGGGTCAACACGAGCAGTACTTC. It yields the protein CASSVYPGQGQHEQYF.

The chain couples TRBV6-1 to TRBJ1-1, with D unclear. Germline V gives CDR1 MNHNS, CDR2 SASEGT. The CDR3 is made up of 13 amino acids. Trimming took 1 base from V and 4 from J, leaving 7 bases between them. As DNA, the CDR3 is TGTGCCAGCAGTGAAGGCAGGCCCACTGAAGCTTTCTTT. Translated: CASSEGRPTEAFF.

The chain carries TRBV6-6 and TRBJ2-3; D ambiguous. The V gene's germline CDR1 is MNHNY and CDR2 SVGAGI (reference sequence). The CDR3 sequence is 14 residues long. V was clipped by 2 bases and J by 3 bases, with 9 bases between them. CDR3: CASSYLVLTDTQYF. Here the CDR3 DNA reads TGTGCCAGCAGTTACCTAGTACTTACAGATACGCAGTATTTT.

The chain carries TRBV9 and TRBJ1-2; D not resolved. The CDR3 totals 12 residues. V gave up 1 base and J gave up 4 bases, with 5 bases separating them. Germline CDR1 and CDR2: SGDLS and YYNGEE. The CDR3 nucleotides are TGTGCCAGCAGCGTAAACAGCTATGGCTACACCTTC. Residues: CASSVNSYGYTF.

This chain joins TRBV11-1 and TRBJ1-3; maybe TRBD1 (5 bases). From germline, CDR1 is SGHAT and CDR2 FQDESV (reference sequence). CDR3 length equals 16 residues. V was shortened by 7 bases and J by 0 bases, with 16 bases between the two germline ends. CDR3 DNA sequence: TGTGCCAGCACCCAGGGACTGGGATCCTCTGGAAACACCATATATTTT. Translated: CASTQGLGSSGNTIYF.